The source of this TCR beta chain is a study of T cells in Graves' hyperthyroidism and ophthalmopathy. General study points: Blood held most thyroid clonotypes expanded above 0.001 frequency. Ophthalmopathy, as predicted by the model, came a median around 6 months after the prediction. From stable hyperthyroidism, ophthalmopathy was set apart by a 13 V-J model.

The ends were cut back, 0 bases at V and 2 bases at J, with 10 bases in the middle. The length of the CDR3 is 15 residues. CDR1 is SGHKS and CDR2 is YYEKEE in the germline V gene (reference sequence). Uncontrolled infections, other autoimmune diseases, pregnancy or lactation led to exclusion of patients. This clonotype was counted a few times. The antigen remains undetermined. It was RNA transcripts that yielded the amplified TCR beta CDR3 regions. The TCR CDR3 first-round RT-PCR relied on the HTBI primer set. One entry per CDR3 protein, called by TCRdb with MiXCR from the multiplex PCR reads. The repertoire holds 490,000 or so distinct CDR3 sequences, with around a fifth as singletons.

The chain is built from TRBV5-5 and TRBJ2-3; no firm D call. What was sequenced was blood. This clonotype was obtained from a woman aged 70-85 years with Graves' ophthalmopathy. Here the CDR3 reads CASSLDASLTDTQYF. CDR3 coding DNA: TGTGCCAGCAGCTTGGACGCTTCCCTCACAGATACGCAGTATTTT.